Sequencing of this T cell receptor (beta chain) was carried out in a study of T cell repertoires in cytomegalovirus infection. Overall study: The study used recently identified HLA-C-restricted and well-studied HLA-B-restricted CMV epitopes. CMV infection and matching HLA type were both indicated by public TCR beta signatures. Study-wide results and caveats: Cumulative frequency of public TCR beta families picked out carriers of CMV plus the relevant HLA. Dominant in the ex vivo response were TCR beta clonotypes restricted by HLA-C and specific for CMV.

TCRdb re-derived calls from the reads in MiXCR, one entry per CDR3 protein. The sample consists of approximately 910,000 distinct CDR3 sequences, roughly 30% of them appearing once. To note about this clonotype: Antigen unknown.

The material sequenced was cultured CD8+ T cells from PBMCs, taken from culture after CMV antigen stimulation. The sequence derives from a human donor in good health (CMV status not recorded). Some clones in this sample may be carry-over from other donors' samples.

The DNA for the CDR3 is TGTGCCAGCAGTTACAAGGTTAATTCACCCCTCCACTTT. Translation: CASSYKVNSPLHF. The chain joins TRBV6-2 or TRBV6-3 to TRBJ1-6, with D unresolved. The ends were cut back, 2 bases at V and 6 bases at J, with 5 bases in the middle. The CDR3 runs to 13 residues. CDR1 is MNHEY and CDR2 is SVGEGT in the germline V gene.